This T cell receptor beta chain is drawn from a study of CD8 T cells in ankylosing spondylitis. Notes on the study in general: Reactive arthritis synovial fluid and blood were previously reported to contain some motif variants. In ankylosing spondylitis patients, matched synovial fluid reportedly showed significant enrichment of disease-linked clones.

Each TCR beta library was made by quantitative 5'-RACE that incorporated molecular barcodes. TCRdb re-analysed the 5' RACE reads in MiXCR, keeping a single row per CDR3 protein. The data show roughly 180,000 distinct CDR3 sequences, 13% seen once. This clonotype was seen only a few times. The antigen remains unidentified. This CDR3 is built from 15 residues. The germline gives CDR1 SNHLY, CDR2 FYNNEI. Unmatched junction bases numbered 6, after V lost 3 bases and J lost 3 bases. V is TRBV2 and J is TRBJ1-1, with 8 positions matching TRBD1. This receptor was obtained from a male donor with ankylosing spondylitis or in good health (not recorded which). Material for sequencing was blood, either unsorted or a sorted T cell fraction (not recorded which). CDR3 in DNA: TGTGCCAGCAGTGATACTGACAGGGGAGACACTGAAGCTTTCTTT. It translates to CASSDTDRGDTEAFF.